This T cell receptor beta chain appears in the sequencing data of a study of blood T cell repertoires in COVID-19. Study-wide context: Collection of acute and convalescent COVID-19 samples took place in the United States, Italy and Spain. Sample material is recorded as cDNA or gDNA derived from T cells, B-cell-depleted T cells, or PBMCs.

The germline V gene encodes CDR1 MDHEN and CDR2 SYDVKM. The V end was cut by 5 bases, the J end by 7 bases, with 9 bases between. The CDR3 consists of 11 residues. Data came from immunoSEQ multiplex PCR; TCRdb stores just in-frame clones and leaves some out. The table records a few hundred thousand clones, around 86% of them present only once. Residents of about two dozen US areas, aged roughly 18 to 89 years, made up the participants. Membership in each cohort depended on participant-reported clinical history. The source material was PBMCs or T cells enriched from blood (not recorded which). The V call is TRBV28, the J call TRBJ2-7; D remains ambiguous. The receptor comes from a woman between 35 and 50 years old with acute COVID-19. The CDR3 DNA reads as TGTGCCAGCAGTCCCCTTTTGGAGCAGTACTTC. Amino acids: CASSPLLEQYF.